The subject of this entry is one TCR beta chain. This specimen belongs to a study of blood T cell repertoires in COVID-19. The CDR3 totals 16 residues. Per the germline V gene, CDR1 is MNHEY and CDR2 is SVGEGT. The V gene end was trimmed by 1 base and the J gene end by 0 bases; junction bases not matched to a gene: 3. Original handling: Amplified reference gene primers provided the basis for estimating nucleated cell counts. Sequencing used immunoSEQ multiplex PCR; TCRdb keeps in-frame clones, though not all of them. That table furnishes V, J and clone size, whereas the DNA furnished D and trimming. The data contain 84,000 or so clones, 75% to 80% of them singletons.

The source of this sequence is a man in his 70s with COVID-19, enrolled during active disease. The chain is built from TRBV6-2 or TRBV6-3 and TRBJ2-4; 7 bases align to TRBD2. Sequencing was done on a sample of peripheral blood. CDR3 nucleotides: TGTGCCAGCAGTTACTATTTAGCGGGAGCCAAAAACATTCAGTACTTC. Its translation: CASSYYLAGAKNIQYF.